This TCR beta chain is drawn from a study of cytomegalovirus exposure and HLA in healthy donors. The CDR3 consists of 13 residues. Germline CDR1 and CDR2: SGHTA and FQGNSA. After removal of 4 bases from V and 3 bases from J, the junction contained 2 bases not matched to a gene. Study results and limitations: As a later analysis showed, a missense DCLRE1C variant was linked to trimming of TCR beta V- and J-genes. In an earlier analysis, productive rearrangement rates for most beta V segments clustered near 87% or 30%. It was only CMV serostatus that was available as immune exposure information.

On this clone itself: Its antigen is unknown.

Primers: 60 Vbeta forward and 13 Jbeta reverse. The data were produced by immunoSEQ multiplex PCR, yet TCRdb's version contains in-frame clones alone and is incomplete. The data include under 90,000 clones; the top ten clones carry 7.5%. V usage is TRBV7-2 and J usage is TRBJ2-7; 8 bases are shared with TRBD2. Sequencing was done on a sample of PBMCs. The TCR sequence derives from a female donor in good health and CMV-seropositive. CDR3 sequence reads: CASSYSGVYEQYF. The CDR3 nucleotides read TGTGCCAGCAGCTATAGCGGGGTCTACGAGCAGTACTTC.